The rows below give T cell receptor beta chains drawn from one sample of a study of cytomegalovirus exposure and HLA in healthy donors. Profiled with immunoSEQ multiplex PCR; TCRdb holds only in-frame clones, not every one. The profile covers fewer than 200,000 clones, with approximately 86% appearing a single time and roughly 3% taken by the ten largest. Sequenced: PBMCs. The origin of the receptors is a man between 18 and 35 years old in good health and CMV-seropositive. Both conserved end residues are part of each CDR3. D genes are given only for firm matches. Clone size is given for some rows only: seen once, a few or many times, or a class if the clone is expanded.

.	TRBV7-8	TRBJ1-4	.	CASSLAGAKGEKLFF	TGTGCCAGCAGCTTAGCGGGGGCGAAGGGTGAAAAACTGTTTTTT
.	TRBV11-3	TRBJ2-1	.	CASSLGQGRDNEQFF	TGTGCCAGCAGCTTAGGGCAGGGGCGCGACAATGAGCAGTTCTTC
.	TRBV6-6	TRBJ1-2	.	CASSRDSYGYTF	TGTGCCAGCTCTCGGGACTCTTATGGCTACACCTTC
.	TRBV7-2	TRBJ2-7	.	CASSWGEDSYEQYF	TGTGCCAGCAGCTGGGGGGAGGACTCCTACGAGCAGTACTTC
.	TRBV27	TRBJ1-1	.	CASLSEKVAFF	TGTGCCAGCCTGAGCGAGAAAGTCGCTTTCTTT
TRBD2	TRBV4-3	TRBJ2-1	.	CASSQDQLAGGREQFF	TGCGCCAGCAGCCAAGATCAGCTAGCGGGGGGGCGAGAGCAGTTCTTC
TRBD2	TRBV27	TRBJ2-7	.	CASSTGLGEQYF	TGTGCCAGCAGCACGGGACTAGGCGAGCAGTACTTC
TRBD2	TRBV5-4	TRBJ2-3	.	CASSTWASGGDTQYF	TGTGCCAGCAGCACGTGGGCTAGCGGGGGGGATACGCAGTATTTT
.	TRBV11-2	TRBJ2-1	.	CASSFTEQFF	TGTGCCAGCAGCTTTACAGAGCAGTTCTTC
.	TRBV7-2	TRBJ1-1	few	CASRAGYRTEAFF	TGTGCCAGCAGGGCGGGGTATCGCACTGAAGCTTTCTTT
TRBD1	TRBV6-5	TRBJ1-2	few	CASSSLQGGNYGYTF	TGTGCCAGCAGTTCACTACAGGGGGGGAACTATGGCTACACCTTC
TRBD1	TRBV28	TRBJ2-7	.	CASSFRDRGLEQYF	TGTGCCAGCAGTTTCCGGGACAGGGGGCTCGAGCAGTACTTC
.	TRBV6-1	TRBJ2-7	.	CASSSLRSLIYEQYF	TGTGCCAGCAGTTCCTTGCGAAGTCTTATCTACGAGCAGTACTTC
.	TRBV19	TRBJ1-6	.	CASSIVGASPSPLHF	TGTGCCAGTAGTATAGTTGGGGCCTCTCCTTCACCCCTCCACTTT
.	TRBV10-3	TRBJ2-7	.	CAISEDRPESTTATPVDEQYF	TGTGCCATCAGTGAAGACAGGCCGGAGTCCACCACCGCCACCCCCGTAGACGAGCAGTACTTC
.	TRBV7-9	TRBJ1-2	.	CASSLQDKNYGYTF	TGTGCCAGCAGCTTACAGGACAAGAACTATGGCTACACCTTC
.	TRBV4-1	TRBJ2-7	.	CASSQGWARTYEQYF	TGCGCCAGCAGCCAAGGGTGGGCCCGCACCTACGAGCAGTACTTC
TRBD2	TRBV6-1	TRBJ2-1	.	CASIISGSSYNEQFF	TGTGCCAGCATTATTAGCGGGTCCTCCTACAATGAGCAGTTCTTC
.	TRBV27	TRBJ1-4	.	CASSREGGAESEKLFF	TGTGCCAGCAGCCGGGAGGGGGGCGCGGAGAGTGAAAAACTGTTTTTT
.	TRBV29-1	TRBJ2-3	.	CSVEDQGLIGKGEYF	TGCAGCGTTGAAGATCAGGGCCTGATCGGTAAGGGGGAGTATTTT
.	TRBV5-1	TRBJ2-7	.	CASALGGARDEQYF	TGCGCCAGCGCCTTAGGGGGGGCGCGGGACGAGCAGTACTTC
TRBD2	TRBV5-4	TRBJ2-7	few	CASGTSVNSYEQYF	TGTGCCAGCGGGACTAGCGTAAACTCCTACGAGCAGTACTTC
TRBD2	TRBV2	TRBJ2-7	.	CASSRPPGTSGFQQYF	TGTGCCAGCAGTCGTCCTCCCGGGACTAGCGGCTTTCAGCAGTACTTC
TRBD1	TRBV27	TRBJ2-3	.	CASNRGKGTDTQYF	TGTGCCAGCAACAGGGGAAAGGGCACAGATACGCAGTATTTT
TRBD1	TRBV4-3	TRBJ1-2	.	CASSPGTGTIYGYTF	TGCGCCAGCAGCCCCGGGACAGGGACCATCTATGGCTACACCTTC
.	TRBV5-6	TRBJ2-2	.	CASSLWGVHNTGELFF	TGTGCCAGCAGCTTGTGGGGGGTCCATAACACCGGGGAGCTGTTTTTT
TRBD2	TRBV7-2	TRBJ2-7	.	CASSLVVGRGPTSYEQYF	TGTGCCAGCAGCTTAGTGGTAGGGAGGGGCCCTACATCCTACGAGCAGTACTTC
.	TRBV29-1	TRBJ2-3	.	CSARASGVTDTQYF	TGCAGCGCCAGGGCCTCTGGGGTGACAGATACGCAGTATTTT
TRBD1	TRBV28	TRBJ2-6	.	CATSATGKSSGANVLTF	TGTGCCACCTCCGCGACAGGGAAATCATCTGGGGCCAACGTCCTGACTTTC
.	TRBV10-3	TRBJ1-2	.	CASSAPDSYGYTF	TGTGCCAGTAGTGCACCGGACAGCTATGGCTACACCTTC
TRBD1	TRBV27	TRBJ2-7	.	CASSTGGRNEQYF	TGTGCCAGCTCCACAGGGGGGCGGAACGAGCAGTACTTC
.	TRBV2	TRBJ1-5	.	CASSDPLNQPQHF	TGTGCCAGCAGTGATCCATTGAATCAGCCCCAGCATTTT
.	TRBV7-9	TRBJ1-5	.	CASSLIGKNQPQHF	TGTGCCAGCAGCTTAATCGGTAAGAATCAGCCCCAGCATTTT
.	TRBV11-3	TRBJ1-1	.	CASSLAGGNTEAFF	TGTGCCAGCAGCTTAGCGGGGGGGAACACTGAAGCTTTCTTT
TRBD2	TRBV15	TRBJ2-2	.	CATSREKREEAGELFF	TGTGCCACCAGCAGAGAGAAGCGGGAGGAGGCCGGGGAGCTGTTTTTT
.	TRBV7-9	TRBJ1-3	.	CASSFTGNTGNTIYF	TGTGCCAGCAGCTTTACAGGGAATACTGGAAACACCATATATTTT
.	TRBV27	TRBJ1-2	.	CASRGGGGYTF	TGTGCCAGCCGCGGGGGGGGTGGCTACACCTTC
TRBD1	TRBV10-2	TRBJ1-2	.	CASRPGGSNYGYTF	TGCGCCAGCAGGCCAGGGGGGTCCAACTATGGCTACACCTTC
.	TRBV4-1	TRBJ2-1	.	CASSPTNRAGEQFF	TGCGCCAGCAGCCCAACCAACAGGGCGGGTGAGCAGTTCTTC
.	TRBV27	TRBJ1-2	.	CASSLYPGGNYGYTF	TGTGCCAGCAGTTTATACCCCGGGGGGAACTATGGCTACACCTTC
TRBD1	TRBV2	TRBJ1-1	.	CASSEARDSQNIEAFF	TGTGCCAGCAGTGAAGCCCGGGACAGCCAGAACATCGAAGCTTTCTTT
TRBD1	TRBV29-1	TRBJ2-7	.	CSVLGTGGPYEQYF	TGCAGCGTCCTTGGGACAGGGGGCCCCTACGAGCAGTACTTC
TRBD1	TRBV4-1	TRBJ1-1	once	CASSQDADRETEAFF	TGCGCCAGCAGCCAAGACGCGGACAGGGAAACTGAAGCTTTCTTT
.	TRBV5-1	TRBJ1-2	.	CASSLTGSPSNYGYTF	TGCGCCAGCAGCTTGACGGGGAGTCCTTCTAACTATGGCTACACCTTC
.	TRBV7-2	TRBJ2-2	.	CASSLILGGAGELFF	TGTGCCAGCAGCTTAATATTAGGGGGGGCCGGGGAGCTGTTTTTT
.	TRBV6-6	TRBJ2-1	.	CASTTSPRDEQFF	TGTGCCAGCACCACCTCCCCCCGGGATGAGCAGTTCTTC
.	TRBV4-1	TRBJ1-2	.	CASSQSRQSSYYGYTF	TGCGCCAGCAGCCAGTCTCGACAGTCCTCCTACTATGGCTACACCTTC
.	TRBV4-3	TRBJ1-1	.	CASSQVEGRETEAFF	TGCGCCAGCAGCCAAGTGGAGGGAAGAGAAACTGAAGCTTTCTTT
.	TRBV9	TRBJ1-2	few	CASSVVSGYGYTF	TGTGCCAGCAGCGTAGTCAGTGGCTATGGCTACACCTTC
TRBD2	TRBV27	TRBJ2-7	.	CASSLGGRNHEQYF	TGTGCCAGCAGTTTGGGCGGGAGGAACCACGAGCAGTACTTC
.	TRBV6-5	TRBJ1-1	.	CASSYSDYRYTEAFF	TGTGCCAGCAGTTACTCTGACTACCGCTACACTGAAGCTTTCTTT
.	TRBV5-1	TRBJ2-7	.	CASSPSVTEAYEQYF	TGCGCCAGCAGCCCTAGCGTAACTGAAGCCTACGAGCAGTACTTC
.	TRBV27	TRBJ1-2	.	CASRGAGYGYTF	TGTGCCAGCCGTGGCGCAGGCTATGGCTACACCTTC
TRBD1	TRBV27	TRBJ1-1	once	CASSPWTGPATEAFF	TGTGCCAGCAGTCCGTGGACAGGTCCAGCCACTGAAGCTTTCTTT
.	TRBV6-6	TRBJ1-2	.	CASSFLYRDGYTF	TGTGCCAGCAGTTTCTTATACAGGGATGGCTACACCTTC